These 30 T cell receptor beta chains were all obtained from the same sample, sequenced in a study of cytotoxic CD8 clonotypes in ibrutinib-treated CLL. Repertoires were generated with immunoSEQ multiplex PCR, while TCRdb's copy carries only in-frame clones and drops some. The table records about 200,000 clones, around 72% of them present only once. Material: PBMCs, obtained after 24 months of ibrutinib treatment. Receptors were obtained from a human donor with chronic lymphocytic leukemia.

The chain uses TRBV9 and TRBJ1-3; TRBD1 aligns across 9 bases. The V segment lost 3 bases and the J segment 1 base; nucleotides outside the gene matches: 5. CDR3 length: 16 residues. Germline CDR1 is SGDLS and CDR2 is YYNGEE. CDR3 amino acids: CASSAQQGASGNTIYF. CDR3 in DNA: TGTGCCAGCAGCGCCCAACAGGGGGCTTCTGGAAACACCATATATTTT.

The chain is built from TRBV12-5 and TRBJ1-5; no reliable D call. The V end was cut by 8 bases, the J end by 0 bases, with 5 bases between. This CDR3 comprises 12 residues. CDR1 and CDR2 from the germline V gene are LGHNT and FRNRAP. CDR3 sequence (DNA): TGTGCTAGTAGTACTAGCAATCAGCCCCAGCATTTT. This codes for CASSTSNQPQHF. Full variable domain (rest looked up from reference TRBV12-5 and TRBJ1-5): DARVTQTPRHKVTEMGQEVTMRCQPILGHNTVFWYRQTMMQGLELLAYFRNRAPLDDSGMPKDRFSAEMPDATLATLKIQPSEPRDSAVYFCASSTSNQPQHFGDGTRLSIL.

The rearrangement uses TRBV15 and TRBJ2-2, with TRBD2 identical over 7 bases. The length of the CDR3 is 17 residues. Germline values: CDR1 LNHNV, CDR2 YYDKDF (reference sequence). Trimming removed 3 bases from V and 4 bases from J; junction bases left unmatched: 11. The CDR3 sequence: CATSSPASGTFTGELFF. CDR3 nucleotides: TGTGCCACCAGCAGCCCGGCTAGCGGTACGTTCACCGGGGAGCTGTTTTTT.

This chain links TRBV6-6 with TRBJ2-1; D is perhaps TRBD1 or TRBD2 (5 bases each). Looked up from germline, CDR1 is MNHNY and CDR2 is SVGAGI (reference sequence). The CDR3 consists of 15 residues. V dropped 6 bases and J dropped 14 bases, with 26 bases sitting between them. The CDR3 spells CASSQSHGTKEIEFF. CDR3 DNA sequence: TGTGCCAGCAGCCAATCCCACGGGACCAAAGAGATCGAGTTCTTC.

The rearrangement links TRBV28 to TRBJ2-6; no reliable D call. V lost 4 bases and J lost 0, with 10 bases in between. This CDR3 has 16 residues. CDR1 and CDR2 (germline): MDHEN, SYDVKM. This CDR3 is CASSSAPLSGANVLTF. In DNA form, the CDR3 reads TGTGCCAGCAGTTCCGCCCCCCTCTCTGGGGCCAACGTCCTGACTTTC.

The chain has TRBV7-2 and TRBJ2-7; 8 positions agree with TRBD2. Germline V gene data show CDR1 as SGHTA and CDR2 as FQGNSA. V shed 1 base and J 9 bases; nucleotides not matched to a gene: 2. This CDR3 has 12 amino acids. The CDR3 bases are TGTGCCAGCAGCTTAGAGCGGGAGAGGCAGTACTTC. This encodes CASSLERERQYF.

This rearrangement joins TRBV7-9 to TRBJ2-2; 7 bases fit TRBD2. J was trimmed by 5 bases and V by 0 bases; bases with no gene match: 3. The V gene's germline CDR1 is SEHNR and CDR2 FQNEAQ (reference sequence). This CDR3 has 15 residues. CDR3 protein: CASSLAGAGTGELFF. CDR3 nucleotides: TGTGCCAGCAGCTTAGCGGGAGCGGGGACCGGGGAGCTGTTTTTT. The full variable domain, in which reference TRBV7-9 and TRBJ2-2 provide the parts outside the CDR3, is DTGVSQNPRHKITKRGQNVTFRCDPISEHNRLYWYRQTLGQGPEFLTYFQNEAQLEKSRLLSDRFSAERPKGSFSTLEIQRTEQGDSAMYLCASSLAGAGTGELFFGEGSRLTVL.

CDR3 bases: TGCGCCAGCAGTGTGACAGGCTGGCCTTCGGATACGCAGTATTTT. This translates into CASSVTGWPSDTQYF. The rearrangement links TRBV10-1 to TRBJ2-3, with TRBD1 as a possible D gene (6 bases). The length of the CDR3 is 15 residues. The V gene lost 4 bases and the J gene lost 6 bases, with 17 bases spanning the gap. The germline CDR1 and CDR2 sequences are WNHNN and SYGVQD (reference sequence).

The rearrangement links TRBV18 to TRBJ2-7; D unresolved. The germline gives CDR1 KGHSH, CDR2 LQKENI. The germline V and J ends were trimmed by 2 bases and 5 bases, with 13 bases remaining between them. The CDR3 sequence is 14 residues long. DNA for the CDR3: TGTGCCAGCTCACCAAGTCTGCTTTTTGACGAGCAGTACTTC. Amino acids: CASSPSLLFDEQYF.

This chain joins TRBV5-8 and TRBJ2-7; D ambiguous. Germline values: CDR1 SGHTS, CDR2 YDEGEE. This CDR3 region has 16 residues. The ends were cut back, 0 bases at V and 3 bases at J, with 16 bases in the middle. The CDR3 DNA reads as TGTGCCAGCAGCTTGGGACTTAGTACGCTAAACTACGAGCAGTACTTC. It specifies CASSLGLSTLNYEQYF.

The chain joins TRBV15 to TRBJ1-1; TRBD1 is a possible D gene (5 bases). The CDR3 length is 14 residues. Trimming removed 0 bases at V and 5 bases at J, with 10 bases between. CDR1 is LNHNV, CDR2 YYDKDF, per germline (reference sequence). Written as DNA, the CDR3 is TGTGCCACCAGCAGAGATCCGAGGGGAACTGAAGCTTTCTTT. It codes for CATSRDPRGTEAFF.

This chain uses TRBV5-8 with TRBJ2-1; 9 nucleotides agree with TRBD1. The CDR3 covers 17 residues. With 3 bases clipped from V and 3 bases from J, the junction kept 10 bases outside the gene matches. Germline lookup yields CDR1 SGHTS and CDR2 YDEGEE. The CDR3 loop reads CASSSKRGQGHYNEQFF. CDR3 nucleotides: TGTGCCAGCAGCTCGAAGAGAGGACAGGGGCACTACAATGAGCAGTTCTTC.

The chain couples TRBV11-2 to TRBJ2-5; TRBD1 or TRBD2 may be the D gene (5 bases each). There are 17 residues in the CDR3. The germline V and J ends were trimmed by 2 bases and 4 bases, with 20 bases remaining between them. Germline CDR1 SGHAT, CDR2 FQNNGV. The CDR3, as DNA: TGTGCCAGCAGCTTAAGAGGGGCCCCCAGGGAGCCAGAGACCCAGTACTTC. Its translation: CASSLRGAPREPETQYF.

V is TRBV5-4 and J is TRBJ2-2, with TRBD1 matching 12 bases. CDR1 and CDR2 (germline): SGHNT, YYREEE (reference sequence). The CDR3 contains 17 residues. With 4 bases clipped from V and 7 bases from J, the junction kept 11 bases outside the gene matches. The CDR3 sequence: CASSAPRDRGPVGELFF. The CDR3 coding sequence is TGTGCCAGCAGCGCACCTCGGGACAGGGGGCCTGTCGGGGAGCTGTTTTTT.

The rearrangement uses TRBV28 and TRBJ2-2; D gene ambiguous. Per the germline V gene, CDR1 is MDHEN and CDR2 is SYDVKM. This CDR3 is built from 12 residues. V was clipped by 7 bases and J by 4 bases, with 7 bases between them. The CDR3 loop reads CASTPSTGELFF. The CDR3 DNA reads as TGTGCCAGCACCCCATCCACCGGGGAGCTGTTTTTT. Full variable domain (rest looked up from reference TRBV28 and TRBJ2-2): DVKVTQSSRYLVKRTGEKVFLECVQDMDHENMFWYRQDPGLGLRLIYFSYDVKMKEKGDIPEGYSVSREKKERFSLILESASTNQTSMYLCASTPSTGELFFGEGSRLTVL.

CDR3 protein: CASSPGNYEQYF. The CDR3 DNA is TGTGCCAGCAGCCCAGGGAACTACGAGCAGTACTTC. V and J are TRBV25-1 and TRBJ2-7; D perhaps matches TRBD1 (5 bases). Trimming left V 6 bases short and J 3 bases short, with 9 bases between. CDR3 length equals 12 residues. CDR1 is MGHDK and CDR2 is SYGVNS in the germline V gene.

The chain employs TRBV6-5 and TRBJ2-7; D could derive from TRBD1 or TRBD2 (5 bases each). There are 13 residues in the CDR3. Germline lookup yields CDR1 MNHEY and CDR2 SVGAGI. The germline V and J ends were trimmed by 2 bases and 7 bases, with 12 bases remaining between them. The CDR3 region is CASSYGTEWEQYF. CDR3 sequence (DNA): TGTGCCAGCAGTTACGGGACGGAGTGGGAGCAGTACTTC.

This clone was observed a handful of times. The chain joins TRBV19 to TRBJ2-1; D might be TRBD2 (5 bases). Trimming cost V 4 bases and J 3 bases, with 19 bases left between them. This CDR3 has 17 amino acids. The germline CDR1 and CDR2 sequences are LNHDA and SQIVND (reference sequence). CDR3 in DNA: TGTGCCAGTAGTAATCCGTGGGCTAGCAGGAACTACAATGAGCAGTTCTTC. It yields the protein CASSNPWASRNYNEQFF.

V gene TRBV4-3 combines with J gene TRBJ2-5; D gene unclear. The CDR3 sequence is 16 residues long. Germline lookup yields CDR1 LGHNA and CDR2 YSLEER. V gave up 4 bases and J gave up 2 bases, with 17 bases separating them. CDR3 coding DNA: TGCGCCAGCAGCCTAAACAGCCTCAACACACAAGAGACCCAGTACTTC. Translating gives CASSLNSLNTQETQYF.

The chain links TRBV28 to TRBJ2-7, with a possible D match to TRBD1 (6 bases). The V gene's germline CDR1 is MDHEN and CDR2 SYDVKM. V gave up 3 bases and J gave up 4 bases, with 16 bases separating them. CDR3 length: 15 residues. The CDR3 nucleotides read TGTGCCAGCAGTTTTCTGTCAGGGGCTTTTTACGAGCAGTACTTC. Amino acid sequence: CASSFLSGAFYEQYF.

The J gene is TRBJ1-1, the V gene TRBV27; tentative D call: TRBD1 (5 bases). V lost 8 bases and J lost 11, with 21 bases in between. Germline V gene sequence: CDR1 MNHEY, CDR2 SMNVEV (reference sequence). The CDR3 has 13 residues. The CDR3 region is CASVGDVRRSAFF. CDR3 sequence (DNA): TGTGCCAGCGTAGGGGACGTCAGGAGATCCGCTTTCTTT.

The chain recombines TRBV9 with TRBJ2-1; 9 bases match TRBD2. The CDR3 has 15 residues. The J segment lost 4 bases and the V segment lost 4 bases, leaving 6 bases of the junction unmatched. Germline V gives CDR1 SGDLS, CDR2 YYNGEE. CDR3 loop: CASSPRLAVYNEQFF. CDR3 nucleotides: TGTGCCAGCAGCCCCCGACTAGCGGTGTACAATGAGCAGTTCTTC.

This clone was seen only a few times. This sequence joins TRBV30 and TRBJ2-7; 10 nucleotides agree with TRBD1. This CDR3 contains 14 residues. Trimming cost V 6 bases and J 2 bases; bases outside gene matches: 7. Germline V lookup: CDR1 GTSNPN, CDR2 SVGIG (reference sequence). The CDR3 is CACIGDRGTYEQYF. The CDR3 bases are TGTGCCTGTATTGGGGACAGGGGTACCTACGAGCAGTACTTC. The full variable domain, rest sourced from reference TRBV30 and TRBJ2-7, is SQTIHQWPATLVQPVGSPLSLECTVEGTSNPNLYWYRQAAGRGLQLLFYSVGIGQISSEVPQNLSASRPQDRQFILSSKKLLLSDSGFYLCACIGDRGTYEQYFGPGTRLTVT.

This clone was detected a few times. The chain combines TRBV7-3 with TRBJ1-2; D ambiguous. The germline CDR1 and CDR2 sequences are SGHTA and FQGTGA. Trimming stripped 0 bases from V and 8 bases from J, with 10 bases between. CDR3 length equals 13 residues. The CDR3 region is CASSLTHGSGYTF. CDR3 nucleotides: TGTGCCAGCAGCTTAACTCACGGGAGCGGCTACACCTTC.

The chain carries TRBV27 and TRBJ2-4; 7 nucleotides match TRBD2. Germline V lookup: CDR1 MNHEY, CDR2 SMNVEV (reference sequence). V shed 7 bases and J 2 bases; nucleotides not matched to a gene: 8. The CDR3 consists of 15 residues. The CDR3 loop is CASTLKRDSKNIQYF. The CDR3 nucleotides are TGTGCCAGCACCCTCAAGCGGGACTCCAAAAACATTCAGTACTTC.

This chain links TRBV5-4 with TRBJ2-1; D gene unclear. Germline V gene data show CDR1 as SGHNT and CDR2 as YYREEE (reference sequence). The CDR3 spans 13 residues. The V gene lost 1 base and the J gene lost 6 bases, with 8 bases spanning the gap. The DNA for the CDR3 is TGTGCCAGCAGCTTGAACTCTCGCAATGAGCAGTTCTTC. It translates to CASSLNSRNEQFF.

This clone was counted between two and nine times. V and J are TRBV7-2 and TRBJ2-5; 14 bases map to TRBD2. Germline CDR1 SGHTA, CDR2 FQGNSA. The V segment lost 0 bases and the J segment 4 bases; nucleotides outside the gene matches: 1. The CDR3 length is 16 residues. CDR3 amino acids: CASSLAGTSGRETQYF. Written as DNA, the CDR3 is TGTGCCAGCAGCTTAGCGGGGACTAGCGGGAGAGAGACCCAGTACTTC.

The chain joins TRBV5-5 to TRBJ1-5; possibly TRBD1 for D (6 bases). The CDR3 consists of 17 residues. Germline loops: CDR1 SGHKS, CDR2 YYEKEE (reference sequence). Trimming cost V 4 bases and J 3 bases, with 20 bases left between them. The CDR3 protein is CASSSALGPGHNQPQHF. CDR3 sequence (DNA): TGTGCCAGCAGCAGCGCTCTGGGGCCGGGACACAATCAGCCCCAGCATTTT.

V gene TRBV6-5 combines with J gene TRBJ1-1; D not resolved. CDR1 is MNHEY and CDR2 is SVGAGI in the germline V gene. V dropped 5 bases and J dropped 5 bases, with 9 bases sitting between them. The CDR3 totals 12 residues. CDR3 protein: CASSHPGTEAFF. DNA for the CDR3: TGTGCCAGCAGTCACCCCGGGACTGAAGCTTTCTTT.

This clone was recorded a few times. V is TRBV27 and J is TRBJ2-5; 12 positions match TRBD2. V lost 5 bases to trimming and J lost 1 base; unmatched junction nucleotides: 5. The CDR3 totals 16 residues. Germline loops: CDR1 MNHEY, CDR2 SMNVEV (reference sequence). CDR3 nucleotide sequence: TGTGCCAGCAGTACACTAGCGGGAGGACTCCAAGAGACCCAGTACTTC. It is translated as CASSTLAGGLQETQYF.